The T cell receptor (beta chain) under discussion was sequenced for a study of blood T cell repertoires in COVID-19. The CDR3 is 15 amino acids. V lost 4 bases and J lost 2, with 15 bases in between. Germline lookup yields CDR1 SGHNT and CDR2 YYREEE (reference sequence). Clinical history as reported by participants underpinned cohort assignment. Per the authors' pipeline: Reference gene primer amplification yielded estimated nucleated cell counts. Method: immunoSEQ multiplex PCR; TCRdb's copy keeps in-frame clones and lacks some. V and J calls and clone size are as listed in that table; D and trimming were resolved from the DNA. The sample yields about 310,000 clones, under 90% seen once.

This TCR derives from a woman aged 25-40 years who had recovered from COVID-19. This sequence joins TRBV5-4 and TRBJ1-2; TRBD1 is a possible D gene (6 bases). Sequences were obtained from PBMCs or T cells enriched from blood (not recorded which). In DNA form, the CDR3 reads TGTGCCAGCAGCCTAGGGACAACATCAAACTATGGCTACACCTTC. It encodes CASSLGTTSNYGYTF.